These 2 T cell receptor beta chains originate from one sample sequenced in a study of technical replicates of blood from a handful of donors. This table comes from immunoSEQ multiplex PCR, and its TCRdb copy is limited to in-frame clones, with some not included. The table lists about 94,000 clones, about 94% of them singletons, with 0.22% in the top ten. The source material was T cells isolated from PBMCs. The origin of the receptors is a human donor in good health.

The rearrangement joins TRBV4-1 to TRBJ2-7; D is ambiguous. The CDR3 has 16 amino acids. CDR1 and CDR2 from the germline V gene are MGHRA and YSYEKL. V lost 5 bases and J 6 bases, leaving 23 bases between the germline ends. CDR3: CASSASQAPTSGEQYF. The CDR3 DNA is TGCGCCAGCAGCGCAAGCCAGGCCCCCACAAGTGGCGAGCAGTACTTC.

The chain is built from TRBV4-1 and TRBJ2-2; D may be TRBD2 (6 bases). Between the trimmed V and J ends, which lost 5 bases and 1 base, there was a span of 11 bases. In germline, CDR1 is MGHRA, CDR2 YSYEKL. The CDR3 is 15 amino acids. This chain's CDR3 is CASSEDGRNTGELFF. The CDR3 nucleotides read TGCGCCAGCAGCGAGGACGGGAGGAACACCGGGGAGCTGTTTTTT.